This T cell receptor (beta chain) was documented in a study of blood T cell repertoires in COVID-19. Method: immunoSEQ multiplex PCR; TCRdb's copy keeps in-frame clones and lacks some. The sample lists some 180,000 clones; around 90% were seen once. Per the germline V gene, CDR1 is SGHNT and CDR2 is YYREEE (reference sequence). V shed 5 bases and J 5 bases; nucleotides not matched to a gene: 5. The CDR3 is 13 residues long. The source material was peripheral blood. The source is a man aged 35 to 55 with active or convalescent COVID-19. This chain links TRBV5-4 with TRBJ2-7; 9 nucleotides agree with TRBD1. The CDR3: CASRNRGLDEQYF. The CDR3 DNA reads TGTGCCAGCAGGAACAGGGGGCTCGACGAGCAGTACTTC.